Following are 5 T cell receptor beta chains from one sample sequenced in a study of breast tumors, draining lymph nodes, adjacent tissues. TCRdb redid the calling of the multiplex PCR reads with MiXCR, one entry per CDR3 protein. The sample has more than 20,000 distinct CDR3 sequences, roughly three quarters seen once. Material: tumor-adjacent breast tissue. The receptors derive from a female donor with breast cancer. Some clones in this sample may be carry-over from other donors' samples.

The V and J genes are TRBV12-3 or TRBV12-4 and TRBJ1-5; 7 bases align to TRBD1. V gave up 2 bases and J gave up 2 bases; unmatched junction bases: 12. The CDR3 has 18 amino acids. The CDR3 here is CASSLFRTGARGNQPQHF. The CDR3, as DNA: TGTGCCAGCAGTTTATTTAGGACAGGCGCCCGCGGCAATCAGCCCCAGCATTTT.

The chain couples TRBV5-1 to TRBJ2-2; 11 bases are a match to TRBD1. Trimming took 8 bases from V and 1 from J; bases not matched to a gene: 16. The CDR3 runs 19 residues. CDR1 and CDR2 from the germline V gene are SGHRS and YFSETQ. CDR3 coding DNA: TGCGCCAGTGCGAGAGGACAGGGGGCCGCTAGCGGGAACACCGGGGAGCTGTTTTTT. Translation: CASARGQGAASGNTGELFF.

The chain uses TRBV7-9 and TRBJ1-2; 8 nucleotides match TRBD1. V lost 4 bases to trimming and J lost 8 bases; unmatched junction nucleotides: 6. The CDR3 extends over 13 amino acids. The germline V gene has CDR1 SEHNR and CDR2 FQNEAQ (reference sequence). The CDR3 DNA sequence: TGTGCCAGCAGCTCGACAGGGGAGAGAGGCTACACCTTC. Its protein product is CASSSTGERGYTF.

The V gene is TRBV19, the J gene TRBJ2-1; a possible D gene is TRBD2 (6 bases). The V gene's germline CDR1 is LNHDA and CDR2 SQIVND (reference sequence). The CDR3 totals 12 residues. With 8 bases removed from V and 7 bases from J, the gap between germline ends came to 12 bases. The CDR3 bases are TGTGCCAGTGGCGGGGTTTGGAATGAGCAGTTCTTC. This sequence encodes CASGGVWNEQFF.

The rearrangement joins TRBV24-1 to TRBJ1-2; D unclear. This CDR3 comprises 12 residues. Germline-derived CDR1 and CDR2 are KGHDR and SFDVKD. Trimming cost V 1 base and J 4 bases, with 3 bases left between them. The CDR3 DNA sequence: TGTGCCACCAGTGATTTTGCCTATGGCTACACCTTC. As protein: CATSDFAYGYTF.